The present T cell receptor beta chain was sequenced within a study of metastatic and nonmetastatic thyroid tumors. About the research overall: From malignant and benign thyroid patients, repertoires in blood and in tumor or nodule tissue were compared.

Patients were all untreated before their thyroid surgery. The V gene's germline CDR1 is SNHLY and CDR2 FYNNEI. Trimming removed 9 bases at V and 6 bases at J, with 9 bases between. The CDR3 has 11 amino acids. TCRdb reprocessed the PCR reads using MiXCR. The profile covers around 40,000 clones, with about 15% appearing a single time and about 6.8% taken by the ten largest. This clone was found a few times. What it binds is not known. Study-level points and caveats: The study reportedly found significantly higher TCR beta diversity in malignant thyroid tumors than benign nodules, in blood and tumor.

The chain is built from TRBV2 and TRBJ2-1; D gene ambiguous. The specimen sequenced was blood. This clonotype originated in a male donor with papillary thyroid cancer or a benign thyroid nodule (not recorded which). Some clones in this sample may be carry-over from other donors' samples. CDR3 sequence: CASISGNEQFF. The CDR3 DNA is TGTGCCAGTATATCAGGCAATGAGCAGTTCTTC.